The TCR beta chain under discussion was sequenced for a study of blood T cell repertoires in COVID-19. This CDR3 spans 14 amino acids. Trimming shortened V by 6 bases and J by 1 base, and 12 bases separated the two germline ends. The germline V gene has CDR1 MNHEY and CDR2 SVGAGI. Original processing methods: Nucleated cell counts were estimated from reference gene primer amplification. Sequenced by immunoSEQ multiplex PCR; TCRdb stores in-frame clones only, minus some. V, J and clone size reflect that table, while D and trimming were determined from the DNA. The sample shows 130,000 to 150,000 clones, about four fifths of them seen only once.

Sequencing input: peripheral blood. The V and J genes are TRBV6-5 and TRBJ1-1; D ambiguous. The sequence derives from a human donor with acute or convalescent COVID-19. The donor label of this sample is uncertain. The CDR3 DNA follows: TGTGCCAGCAGCGTTGGAGGCCGGAACACTGAAGCTTTCTTT. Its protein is CASSVGGRNTEAFF.